What follows describes a single T cell receptor beta chain. Clones were read by immunoSEQ multiplex PCR, and TCRdb kept only the in-frame ones, dropping some. Here the sample spans about 81,000 clones, 70% to 85% being singletons. The V segment lost 4 bases and the J segment 10 bases; nucleotides outside the gene matches: 5. This CDR3 spans 14 amino acids. Germline values: CDR1 MGHDK, CDR2 SYGVNS. This specimen belongs to a study of blood T cell repertoires in COVID-19. The wider study: Sites across the United States, Italy and Spain contributed samples from acute and convalescent COVID-19. T cells, B-cell-depleted T cells, or PBMCs provided the cDNA or gDNA that served as material.

The sequenced sample consisted of peripheral blood. This chain joins TRBV25-1 and TRBJ2-1, with 12 bases identical to TRBD1. This sequence was found in a human donor in a cohort sampled during active COVID-19. CDR3 nucleotides: TGTGCCAGCAGTGGATGGGACAGGGGGCGGGAGCAGTTCTTC. Its protein product is CASSGWDRGREQFF.